One sample yielded the 25 T cell receptor beta chains listed below, sequenced in a study of blood T cell repertoires in COVID-19. Data came from immunoSEQ multiplex PCR; TCRdb stores just in-frame clones and leaves some out. The sample shows just over 250,000 clones, around nine tenths of them seen only once. Sequencing was carried out using peripheral blood. Receptors originate from a man between 35 and 55 years old who had recovered from COVID-19.

This clone was recorded at least ten times. V usage is TRBV30 and J usage is TRBJ1-5; D gene uncertain. The CDR3 totals 12 residues. V lost 3 bases and J lost 9, with 12 bases in between. The germline V gene has CDR1 GTSNPN and CDR2 SVGIG (reference sequence). CDR3: CAWRTNSGPQHF. The CDR3 DNA follows: TGTGCCTGGAGAACCAATTCAGGGCCCCAGCATTTT.

The V and J genes are TRBV29-1 and TRBJ1-1, with D perhaps matching TRBD1 (5 bases). The CDR3 has 13 residues. V was shortened by 6 bases and J by 3 bases, with 14 bases between the two germline ends. The germline V gene has CDR1 SQVTM and CDR2 ANQGSEA. CDR3 residues: CSVRRGGYTEAFF. For the CDR3, the DNA is TGCAGCGTGCGGCGCGGGGGGTACACTGAAGCTTTCTTT.

This clone was seen many times. An end of the junction differs from the germline gene, which may be a read error. V gene TRBV19 combines with J gene TRBJ2-1; D perhaps matches TRBD2 (5 bases). CDR3 size: 14 residues. Germline loops: CDR1 LNHDA, CDR2 SQIVND (reference sequence). CDR3 bases: TGTGCCAGTAGAATAGCGAGAGGGTTGAATGAGCAGTTCTTC. Residues: CASRIARGLNEQFF.

The chain carries TRBV18 and TRBJ2-7; D not certain. Germline CDR1 reads KGHSH; CDR2 reads LQKENI. Trimming removed 5 bases at V and 5 bases at J, with 7 bases between. The CDR3 runs 11 residues. CDR3 protein: CASSATDEQYF. DNA of the CDR3: TGTGCCAGCTCAGCTACGGACGAGCAGTACTTC.

This chain uses TRBV19 with TRBJ1-5, with D uncertain. V dropped 2 bases and J dropped 4 bases, with 6 bases sitting between them. Germline assignment: CDR1 LNHDA and CDR2 SQIVND (reference sequence). The length of the CDR3 is 13 residues. The DNA of the CDR3 is TGTGCCAGTAGTATACCCATTAATCAGCCCCAGCATTTT. Translating it yields CASSIPINQPQHF.

The chain links TRBV7-2 to TRBJ2-3, with D perhaps TRBD2 (6 bases). Trimming pared 5 bases from V and 1 base from J, leaving 10 bases between. The length of the CDR3 is 14 residues. The germline V gene encodes CDR1 SGHTA and CDR2 FQGNSA. The CDR3 DNA reads as TGTGCCAGCAGCGGCGGAGGGGGCACAGATACGCAGTATTTT. This sequence encodes CASSGGGGTDTQYF.

V is TRBV6-5 and J is TRBJ2-5; D may be TRBD2 (5 bases). This CDR3 is 14 amino acids long. Germline CDR1 reads MNHEY; CDR2 reads SVGAGI. V lost 3 bases, J lost 0 bases, and 8 bases lay in between. The CDR3 sequence: CASSYRGYQETQYF. The CDR3 bases are TGTGCCAGCAGTTATCGGGGATACCAAGAGACCCAGTACTTC.

This chain uses TRBV4-3 with TRBJ1-2, with D perhaps TRBD1 (5 bases). The CDR3 loop spans 15 amino acids. V lost 1 base and J 8 bases, leaving 17 bases between the germline ends. Germline assignment: CDR1 LGHNA and CDR2 YSLEER. The CDR3 loop is CASSQGGYGSGGYTF. The CDR3 nucleotides read TGCGCCAGCAGCCAAGGGGGCTACGGATCAGGGGGCTACACCTTC.

The chain links TRBV7-8 to TRBJ2-3; TRBD1 matches 8 bases. V gave up 5 bases and J gave up 9 bases; unmatched junction bases: 13. The CDR3 extends over 15 amino acids. CDR1 is SGHVS and CDR2 is FQNEAQ in the germline V gene. CDR3 sequence: CASSGTGGLFGTQYF. The DNA for the CDR3 is TGTGCCAGCAGCGGCACAGGGGGGCTCTTCGGCACGCAGTATTTT.

A few counts support this clone. This chain links TRBV24-1 with TRBJ2-1; possible D gene TRBD1, 6 bases. V was clipped by 4 bases and J by 4 bases, with 10 bases between them. The CDR3 consists of 14 residues. The germline V gene has CDR1 KGHDR and CDR2 SFDVKD. For the CDR3, the DNA is TGTGCCACCAGTGAGTCTGACAGGTACAATGAGCAGTTCTTC. Protein: CATSESDRYNEQFF.

This CDR3 is CASNRDNQETQYF. The CDR3 DNA reads as TGCGCCAGCAATCGGGACAACCAAGAGACCCAGTACTTC. The V call is TRBV5-1, the J call TRBJ2-5, with a tentative D call TRBD1 (6 bases). The CDR3 length is 13 residues. V was clipped by 6 bases and J by 0 bases, with 9 bases between them. Germline V gene data show CDR1 as SGHRS and CDR2 as YFSETQ.

The V gene is TRBV19, the J gene TRBJ1-5, with D unresolved. CDR3 length: 15 amino acids. Germline CDR1 is LNHDA and CDR2 is SQIVND (reference sequence). V lost 5 bases and J lost 4, with 15 bases in between. CDR3 residues: CASSVGLWVNQPQHF. The CDR3 DNA is TGTGCCAGTAGTGTGGGCTTGTGGGTGAATCAGCCCCAGCATTTT. Together with reference TRBV19 and TRBJ1-5, the CDR3 gives the full variable domain: DGGITQSPKYLFRKEGQNVTLSCEQNLNHDAMYWYRQDPGQGLRLIYYSQIVNDFQKGDIAEGYSVSREKKESFPLTVTSAQKNPTAFYLCASSVGLWVNQPQHFGDGTRLSIL.

This rearrangement joins TRBV6-6 to TRBJ2-7; TRBD2 agrees at 10 bases. The V and J ends lost 5 bases and 2 bases, in that order; junction bases with no gene match: 6. Germline V lookup: CDR1 MNHNY, CDR2 SVGAGI (reference sequence). The CDR3 has 15 amino acids. The CDR3 sequence: CASSRGLAKAYEQYF. CDR3 DNA: TGTGCCAGCAGTAGGGGACTAGCGAAAGCCTACGAGCAGTACTTC.

The genes are TRBV6-5 and TRBJ1-5; 7 positions match TRBD1. Losses at the gene ends were 5 bases for V and 2 bases for J; bases not matched to a gene: 6. This CDR3 has 15 amino acids. Germline CDR1 reads MNHEY; CDR2 reads SVGAGI. The CDR3 DNA follows: TGTGCCAGCAGTCAGCGACAGGGAGGCAATCAGCCCCAGCATTTT. Residues: CASSQRQGGNQPQHF.

J is TRBJ2-2 and V is TRBV29-1, with 7 nucleotides matching TRBD2. Germline CDR1 SQVTM, CDR2 ANQGSEA. The CDR3 has 13 amino acids. The chain's CDR3 is CTKGTTYTGELFF. The CDR3 nucleotides are TGCACCAAAGGGACTACCTACACCGGGGAGCTGTTTTTT.

The chain recombines TRBV11-3 with TRBJ2-7; possibly TRBD2 for D (6 bases). The germline V and J ends were trimmed by 0 bases and 2 bases, with 14 bases remaining between them. CDR1 SGHNT and CDR2 YENEEA come from the germline V gene. The CDR3 covers 16 residues. In DNA, the CDR3 is TGTGCCAGCAGCTTAGAACGGGGCGGCGGGACCTACGAGCAGTACTTC. It is translated as CASSLERGGGTYEQYF.

This chain joins TRBV28 and TRBJ2-3; D is unresolved. The CDR3 is made up of 12 amino acids. Germline values: CDR1 MDHEN, CDR2 SYDVKM. The V gene lost 5 bases and the J gene lost 2 bases, with 5 bases spanning the gap. The CDR3 coding sequence is TGTGCCAGCAGTCTTATCACAGATACGCAGTATTTT. Protein sequence: CASSLITDTQYF.

The chain employs TRBV7-2 and TRBJ1-4, with D tentatively TRBD1 (5 bases). V was pared by 1 base and J by 0 bases, with 9 bases between. Germline loops: CDR1 SGHTA, CDR2 FQGNSA. The CDR3 is 16 residues long. CDR3 amino acids: CASSLGQSPTNEKLFF. The CDR3 nucleotides read TGTGCCAGCAGCTTAGGACAGTCTCCAACTAATGAAAAACTGTTTTTT.

The chain is built from TRBV11-3 and TRBJ2-1, with 15 bases lining up with TRBD2. CDR3 size: 16 residues. The V gene end was trimmed by 5 bases and the J gene end by 9 bases; junction bases not matched to a gene: 8. Looked up from germline, CDR1 is SGHNT and CDR2 is YENEEA. CDR3 nucleotides: TGTGCCAGCAGCCCCGGGGGACTAGCGGGGGGCTCTGAGCAGTTCTTC. This gives the protein CASSPGGLAGGSEQFF.

The chain recombines TRBV25-1 with TRBJ2-1; 9 bases map to TRBD1. Per germline, CDR1 MGHDK and CDR2 SYGVNS. CDR3 size: 17 residues. Trimming cost V 3 bases and J 4 bases; bases outside gene matches: 10. CDR3 amino acids: CASSDGQGHILYNEQFF. For the CDR3, the DNA is TGTGCCAGCAGTGACGGACAGGGGCACATACTATACAATGAGCAGTTCTTC.

In this sample, this clone turned up once. V and J are TRBV6-2 or TRBV6-3 and TRBJ2-7, with D perhaps matching TRBD1 (5 bases). This CDR3 is 13 amino acids long. The V and J ends lost 6 bases and 2 bases respectively, with 11 bases between them. Germline V CDR1 and CDR2: MNHEY, SVGEGT. In DNA form, the CDR3 reads TGTGCCAGCAGCCTTATAGGGGCCTACGAGCAGTACTTC. Translated: CASSLIGAYEQYF.

This rearrangement joins TRBV6-5 to TRBJ1-6; TRBD1 agrees at 11 bases. Germline V gives CDR1 MNHEY, CDR2 SVGAGI. V lost 7 bases and J lost 7; bases outside the gene matches: 6. This CDR3 contains 15 residues. For the CDR3, the DNA is TGTGCCAGCAAAGGACAGGGGGCTGAGAATTCACCCCTCCACTTT. This gives the protein CASKGQGAENSPLHF.

The V gene is TRBV6-5, the J gene TRBJ1-2; D remains ambiguous. The V gene lost 6 bases and the J gene lost 5 bases, with 10 bases spanning the gap. Germline CDR1 and CDR2: MNHEY and SVGAGI. The CDR3 is 12 residues long. For the CDR3, the DNA is TGTGCCAGCAGCCGGGGATCTTATGGCTACACCTTC. As protein: CASSRGSYGYTF.

J is TRBJ2-7 and V is TRBV6-1, with 7 bases identical to TRBD2. The CDR3 is 15 amino acids. Germline V CDR1 and CDR2: MNHNS, SASEGT. The V segment lost 0 bases and the J segment 0 bases; nucleotides outside the gene matches: 2. DNA for the CDR3: TGTGCCAGCAGTGAAGCGTGGACTAGCTCCTACGAGCAGTACTTC. This encodes CASSEAWTSSYEQYF.

The chain joins TRBV18 to TRBJ2-3; D is unclear. V was cut by 1 base and J by 0 bases, with 14 bases left in between. The CDR3 is 17 residues long. The germline gives CDR1 KGHSH, CDR2 LQKENI. CDR3 nucleotides: TGTGCCAGCTCACCACAACGGAGAGGATCTAGCACAGATACGCAGTATTTT. Translating it yields CASSPQRRGSSTDTQYF.